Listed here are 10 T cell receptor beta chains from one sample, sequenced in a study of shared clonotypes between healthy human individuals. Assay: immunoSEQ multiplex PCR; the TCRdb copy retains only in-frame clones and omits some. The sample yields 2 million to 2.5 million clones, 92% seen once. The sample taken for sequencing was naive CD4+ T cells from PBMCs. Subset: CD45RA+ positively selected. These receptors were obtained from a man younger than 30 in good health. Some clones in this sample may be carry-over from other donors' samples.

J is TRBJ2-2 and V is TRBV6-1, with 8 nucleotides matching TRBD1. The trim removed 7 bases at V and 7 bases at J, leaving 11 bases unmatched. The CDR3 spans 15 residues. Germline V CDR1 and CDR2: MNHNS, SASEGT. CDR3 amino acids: CASTPWTGMNGELFF. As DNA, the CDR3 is TGTGCCAGCACCCCCTGGACAGGGATGAACGGGGAGCTGTTTTTT.

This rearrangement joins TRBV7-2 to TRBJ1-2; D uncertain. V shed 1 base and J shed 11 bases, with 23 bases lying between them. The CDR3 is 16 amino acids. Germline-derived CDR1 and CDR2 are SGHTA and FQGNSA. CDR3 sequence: CASSLEKSLGSLAYTF. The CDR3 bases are TGTGCCAGCAGCTTAGAAAAGTCCTTGGGGTCCCTGGCTTACACCTTC.

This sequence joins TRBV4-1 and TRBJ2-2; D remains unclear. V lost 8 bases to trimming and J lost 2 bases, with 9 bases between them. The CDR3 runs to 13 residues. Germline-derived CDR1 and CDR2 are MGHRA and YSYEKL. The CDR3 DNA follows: TGCGCCAGCCGCCCGCCCAACACCGGGGAGCTGTTTTTT. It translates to CASRPPNTGELFF.

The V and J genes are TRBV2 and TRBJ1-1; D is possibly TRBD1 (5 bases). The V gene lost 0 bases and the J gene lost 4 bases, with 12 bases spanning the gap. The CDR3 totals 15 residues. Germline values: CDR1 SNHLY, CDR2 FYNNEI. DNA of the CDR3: TGTGCCAGCAGTGAAGCGCTGGGCGGGGCCACTGAAGCTTTCTTT. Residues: CASSEALGGATEAFF.

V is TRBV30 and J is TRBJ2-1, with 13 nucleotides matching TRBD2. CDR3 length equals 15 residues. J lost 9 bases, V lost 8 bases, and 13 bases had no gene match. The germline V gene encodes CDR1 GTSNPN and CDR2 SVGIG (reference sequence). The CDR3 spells CAGRLLAGGLVEQFF. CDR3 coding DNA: TGTGCCGGTCGGTTACTAGCGGGAGGGTTGGTTGAGCAGTTCTTC.

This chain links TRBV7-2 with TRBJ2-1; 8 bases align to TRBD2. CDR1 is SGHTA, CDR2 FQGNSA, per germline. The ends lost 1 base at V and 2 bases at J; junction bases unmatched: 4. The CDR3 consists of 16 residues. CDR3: CASSLGSGTTYNEQFF. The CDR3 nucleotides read TGTGCCAGCAGCTTAGGTAGCGGGACAACCTACAATGAGCAGTTCTTC.

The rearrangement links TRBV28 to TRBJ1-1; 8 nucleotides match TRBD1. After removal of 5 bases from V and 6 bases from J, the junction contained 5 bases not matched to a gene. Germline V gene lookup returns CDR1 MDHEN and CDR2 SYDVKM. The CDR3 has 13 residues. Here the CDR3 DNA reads TGTGCCAGCAGTACACCGGACAGGGCTGAAGCTTTCTTT. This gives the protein CASSTPDRAEAFF.

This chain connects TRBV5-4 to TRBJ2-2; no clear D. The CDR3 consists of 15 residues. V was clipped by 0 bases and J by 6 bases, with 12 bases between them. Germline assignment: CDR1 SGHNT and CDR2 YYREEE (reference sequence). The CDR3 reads CASSLVGKRPGELFF. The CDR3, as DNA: TGTGCCAGCAGCTTGGTGGGCAAGCGCCCCGGGGAGCTGTTTTTT. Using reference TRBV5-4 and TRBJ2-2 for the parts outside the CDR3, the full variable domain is ETGVTQSPTHLIKTRGQQVTLRCSSQSGHNTVSWYQQALGQGPQFIFQYYREEENGRGNFPPRFSGLQFPNYSSELNVNALELDDSALYLCASSLVGKRPGELFFGEGSRLTVL.

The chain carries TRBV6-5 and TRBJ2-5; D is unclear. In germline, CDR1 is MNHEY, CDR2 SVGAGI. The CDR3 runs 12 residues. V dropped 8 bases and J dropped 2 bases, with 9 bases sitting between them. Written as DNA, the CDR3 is TGTGCCAGCGCCAGCAGACAAGAGACCCAGTACTTC. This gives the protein CASASRQETQYF.

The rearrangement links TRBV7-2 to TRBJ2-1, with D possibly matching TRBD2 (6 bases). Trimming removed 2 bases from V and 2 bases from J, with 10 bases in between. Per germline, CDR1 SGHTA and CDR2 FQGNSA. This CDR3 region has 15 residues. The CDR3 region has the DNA TGTGCCAGCAGCTTAATGCGGGGTCCCTACAATGAGCAGTTCTTC. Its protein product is CASSLMRGPYNEQFF.